This TCR beta chain was retrieved from a study of cytomegalovirus exposure and HLA in healthy donors. In the case of this clone: Its antigen is unknown.

Study-level findings and limits: Later examination showed HLA-associated TCR beta chains had greater clonal expansion than equally common others. CMV serostatus was the sole immune exposure information available.

Trimming cost V 8 bases and J 8 bases, with 16 bases left between them. CDR3 length: 13 residues. Germline CDR1 is SNHLY and CDR2 is FYNNEI. The primer mix had 60 Vbeta and 13 Jbeta primers. Some clones are missing from TCRdb's copy, which holds only in-frame ones; the method was immunoSEQ multiplex PCR. The sample has about 160,000 clones, 70% to 90% seen once. What was sequenced was PBMCs. The rearrangement uses TRBV2 and TRBJ2-1; D may be TRBD1 (7 bases). This clonotype originated in a woman younger than 45 in good health and CMV-seropositive. Here the CDR3 reads CASGGGFVDEQFF. CDR3 coding DNA: TGTGCCAGCGGAGGGGGCTTTGTGGATGAGCAGTTCTTC.